This T cell receptor beta chain was found in a study of blood T cell repertoires in COVID-19 (dated by TCRdb to 2018 to 2021). For the wider study: The collaborator samples originated in the United States, Italy and Spain and spanned the acute and convalescent phases of COVID-19. The prospective study material was composed of cDNA or gDNA derived from T cells, B-cell-depleted T cells, or PBMCs. Subjects who had been exposed to COVID-19, were actively infected with it, or had recovered from it provided the deeply sampled blood TCRbeta repertoires that made up the dataset. The repertoires were released in a freely available public database intended as a resource for research on the immune response to SARS-CoV-2. Samples were obtained from the ongoing ImmuneRACE study (first 160 participants) and from over 1,000 subjects provided by 6 global collaborators. The sample metadata nearly always contained a de-identified subject ID, COVID-19 status, age in years and sex. HLA class I and class II types, where available, came from metadata supplied by the sample provider rather than from assay-based typing. Paper-wide results and their limitations: How much clinical and demographic metadata was included differed by source and by participant, and the metadata was provided uncurated.

From the cysteine up to the phenylalanine, the CDR3 has a length of 14 residues. The DNA shown is the 42-base CDR3, in frame from base 1. Between the V and J ends, shortened by 1 base and 0 bases respectively, the junction contains 6 bases. CDR1 and CDR2 were assigned from the germline V gene as MGHRA and YSYEKL. TCRbeta CDR3 regions were amplified from genomic DNA using the immunoSEQ Assay, a bias-controlled multiplex PCR. The source study handled its data this way. Within the assay, amplification of reference gene primers was used to estimate how many nucleated cells each sample contained. To quantify the absolute abundance of each unique TCRbeta CDR3 rearrangement, sequence reads were collapsed and filtered. For each sample, productive Simpson clonality was calculated as the square root of Simpson's diversity index across productive rearrangements. As stored in TCRdb, this immuneACCESS dataset retains in-frame rearrangements with V and J assigned. A fraction of the clones does not appear; measured against another copy, unresolved V genes explain less than half of the discrepancy, and the remainder lacks a known reason. V and J calls and clone size follow that table, whereas D and trimming were derived from the DNA. The sample records 150,000 to 200,000 clones, roughly nine tenths of which are singletons. In total, the top ten clones hold 0.99% of the sample.

Note on this clone: Its antigen is unknown. It has no much larger one-base neighbor in the sample; base qualities were not kept.

Each collaborating institution followed its own protocols to collect whole blood in K2EDTA tubes. For TCRbeta analysis, collaborators shipped samples as frozen whole blood, isolated PBMCs, or DNA extracted from either of those sample types. The chain couples TRBV4-1 to TRBJ1-2; perhaps TRBD1 is the D gene, with 5 bases matching. This receptor was taken from a man younger than 30 with acute or convalescent COVID-19. The sequenced sample consisted of peripheral blood. The nucleotide sequence reads TGCGCCAGCAGCCAAGCACAGGCTAACTATGGCTACACCTTC. This encodes CASSQAQANYGYTF.